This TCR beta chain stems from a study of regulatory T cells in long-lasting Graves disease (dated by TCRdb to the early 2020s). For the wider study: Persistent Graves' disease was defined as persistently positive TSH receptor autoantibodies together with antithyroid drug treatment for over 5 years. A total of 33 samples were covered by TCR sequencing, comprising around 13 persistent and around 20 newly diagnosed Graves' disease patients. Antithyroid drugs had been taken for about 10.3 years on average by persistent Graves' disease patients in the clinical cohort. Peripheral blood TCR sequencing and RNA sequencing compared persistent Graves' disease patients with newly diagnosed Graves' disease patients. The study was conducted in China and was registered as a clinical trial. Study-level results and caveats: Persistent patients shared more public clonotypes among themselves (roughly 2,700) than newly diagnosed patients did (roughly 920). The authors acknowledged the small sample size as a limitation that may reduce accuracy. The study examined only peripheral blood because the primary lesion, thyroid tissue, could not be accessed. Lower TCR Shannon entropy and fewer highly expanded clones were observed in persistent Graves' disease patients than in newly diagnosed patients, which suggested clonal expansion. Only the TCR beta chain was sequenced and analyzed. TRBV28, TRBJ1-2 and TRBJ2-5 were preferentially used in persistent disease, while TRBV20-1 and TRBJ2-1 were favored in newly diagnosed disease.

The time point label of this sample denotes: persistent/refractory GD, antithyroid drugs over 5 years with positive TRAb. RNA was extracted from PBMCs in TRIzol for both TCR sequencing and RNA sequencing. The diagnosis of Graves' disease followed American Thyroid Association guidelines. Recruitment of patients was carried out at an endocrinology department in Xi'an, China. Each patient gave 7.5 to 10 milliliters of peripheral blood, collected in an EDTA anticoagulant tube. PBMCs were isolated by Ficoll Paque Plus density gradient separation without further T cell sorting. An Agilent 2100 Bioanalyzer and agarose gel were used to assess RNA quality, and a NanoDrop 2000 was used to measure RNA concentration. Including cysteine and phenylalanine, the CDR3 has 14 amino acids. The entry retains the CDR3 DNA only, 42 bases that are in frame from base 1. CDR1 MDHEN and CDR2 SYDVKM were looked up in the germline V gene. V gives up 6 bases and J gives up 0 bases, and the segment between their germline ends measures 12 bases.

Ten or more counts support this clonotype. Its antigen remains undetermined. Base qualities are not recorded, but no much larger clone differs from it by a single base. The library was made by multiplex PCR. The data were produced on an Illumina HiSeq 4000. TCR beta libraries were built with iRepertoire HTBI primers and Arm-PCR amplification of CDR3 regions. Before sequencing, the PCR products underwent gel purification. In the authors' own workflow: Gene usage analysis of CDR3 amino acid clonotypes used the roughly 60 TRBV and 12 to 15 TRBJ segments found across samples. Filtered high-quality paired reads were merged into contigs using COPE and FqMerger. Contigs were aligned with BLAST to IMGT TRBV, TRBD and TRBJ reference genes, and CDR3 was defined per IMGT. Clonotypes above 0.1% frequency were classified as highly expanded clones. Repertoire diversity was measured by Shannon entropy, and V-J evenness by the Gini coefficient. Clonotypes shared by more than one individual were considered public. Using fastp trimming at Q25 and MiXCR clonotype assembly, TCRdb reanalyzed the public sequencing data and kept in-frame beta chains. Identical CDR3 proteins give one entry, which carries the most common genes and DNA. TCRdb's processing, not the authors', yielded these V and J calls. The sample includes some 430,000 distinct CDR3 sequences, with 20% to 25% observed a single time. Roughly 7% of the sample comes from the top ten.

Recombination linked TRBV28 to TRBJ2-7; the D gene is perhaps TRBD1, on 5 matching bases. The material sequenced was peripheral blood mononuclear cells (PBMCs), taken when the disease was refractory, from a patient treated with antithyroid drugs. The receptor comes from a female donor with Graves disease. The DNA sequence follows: TGTGCCAGCAGCCTCGACAGCATCTCCTACGAGCAGTACTTC. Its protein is CASSLDSISYEQYF.